Below are 30 T cell receptor beta chains sequenced from a single sample in a study of post-analysis software for immune sequencing data. The study, taken as a whole, reports: Several TRBV segments were more frequent in patients than controls; TRBV5-6, TRBV5-1 and TRBV20-1 belonged to this group.

Unique molecular identifiers tagged the TCR beta cDNA libraries. TCRdb re-called the PCR reads with MiXCR, one entry per CDR3 protein. The sample lists approximately 630,000 distinct CDR3 sequences; around 64% were seen once. Antigens of these TCRs are unknown. The sample taken for sequencing was blood. The receptor set was obtained from a girl aged 2-10 years with multiple sclerosis.

The chain has TRBV29-1 and TRBJ1-2; D gene unclear. Trimming removed 5 bases from V and 7 bases from J, with 8 bases in between. Looked up from germline, CDR1 is SQVTM and CDR2 is ANQGSEA. The CDR3 covers 10 residues. This CDR3 reads CSVRNGGYTF. The CDR3 DNA reads as TGCAGCGTTAGAAATGGTGGCTACACCTTC. The full variable domain, in which reference TRBV29-1 and TRBJ1-2 provide the parts outside the CDR3, is SAVISQKPSRDICQRGTSLTIQCQVDSQVTMMFWYRQQPGQSLTLIATANQGSEATYESGFVIDKFPISRPNLTFSTLTVSNMSPEDSSIYLCSVRNGGYTFGSGTRLTVV.

This clonotype was counted between two and nine times. This sequence joins TRBV5-1 and TRBJ2-7, with a tentative D call TRBD1 (6 bases). The CDR3 loop spans 14 amino acids. V was cut by 2 bases and J by 5 bases, with 14 bases left in between. Germline-derived CDR1 and CDR2 are SGHRS and YFSETQ. CDR3 region: CASSFNRETNEQYF. The CDR3 DNA is TGCGCCAGCAGCTTCAACAGGGAGACCAACGAGCAGTACTTC.

For this clonotype: A junction boundary mismatches the germline segment, possibly from a read error. The V and J genes are TRBV7-8 and TRBJ2-3; a possible D gene is TRBD1 (5 bases). Germline-derived CDR1 and CDR2 are SGHVS and FQNEAQ. The length of the CDR3 is 19 residues. Written as DNA, the CDR3 is TGTGCCAGCAGCTTAGTGAAGAGACCGCCTCCAAATTTCACAGGTACGCAGTATTTT. Residues: CASSLVKRPPPNFTGTQYF.

The CDR3 sequence is CASTLGGGNYGYTF. CDR3 nucleotides: TGTGCCAGCACCCTGGGAGGGGGGAACTATGGCTACACCTTC. This sequence joins TRBV7-9 and TRBJ1-2; D perhaps matches TRBD1 (6 bases). CDR1 SEHNR and CDR2 FQNEAQ come from the germline V gene (reference sequence). Deletions cut 7 bases from V and 2 bases from J, with 14 bases between. CDR3 length: 14 amino acids.

The chain links TRBV27 to TRBJ2-4; D might be TRBD1 (6 bases). V was pared by 2 bases and J by 1 base, with 15 bases between. Germline V gene data show CDR1 as MNHEY and CDR2 as SMNVEV (reference sequence). The CDR3 length is 17 residues. CDR3 coding DNA: TGTGCCAGCAGTTTACCCCCGGGGCAGGGGGCCAAAAACATTCAGTACTTC. This sequence encodes CASSLPPGQGAKNIQYF.

The chain has TRBV28 and TRBJ2-5, with TRBD1 as a possible D gene (7 bases). CDR3 size: 16 residues. Looked up from germline, CDR1 is MDHEN and CDR2 is SYDVKM. Trimming removed 3 bases at V and 11 bases at J, with 25 bases between. CDR3 sequence (DNA): TGTGCCAGCAGTTTGGGGGGATCCGGGACAGTTAAGGAGCAGTACTTC. Encoded protein: CASSLGGSGTVKEQYF. Drawing the rest from reference TRBV28 and TRBJ2-5, the complete variable domain is DVKVTQSSRYLVKRTGEKVFLECVQDMDHENMFWYRQDPGLGLRLIYFSYDVKMKEKGDIPEGYSVSREKKERFSLILESASTNQTSMYLCASSLGGSGTVKEQYFGPGTRLLVL.

The rearrangement uses TRBV15 and TRBJ1-4; 9 bases match TRBD1. This CDR3 is built from 22 residues. J was trimmed by 0 bases and V by 1 base; bases with no gene match: 18. The V gene's germline CDR1 is LNHNV and CDR2 YYDKDF (reference sequence). The CDR3 bases are TGTGCCACCAGCAGAGGGATCGGTGAACCGGGACAGGGAGCCGCAACTAATGAAAAACTGTTTTTT. Residues: CATSRGIGEPGQGAATNEKLFF.

This chain uses TRBV27 with TRBJ1-5; D is uncertain. V was cut by 4 bases and J by 1 base, with 17 bases left in between. The CDR3 is 17 residues long. Germline-derived CDR1 and CDR2 are MNHEY and SMNVEV (reference sequence). CDR3 loop: CASSSVLMVGSNQPQHF. The CDR3 DNA sequence: TGTGCCAGCAGTTCGGTCCTCATGGTTGGGAGCAATCAGCCCCAGCATTTT.

The rearrangement uses TRBV18 and TRBJ2-7, with 9 bases fitting TRBD1. The J call could be wrong; TRBJ2-4 is a better fit for the DNA end. Germline V gene data show CDR1 as KGHSH and CDR2 as LQKENI. The CDR3 spans 15 residues. The CDR3 loop reads CASSPGQGTGDIQYF. CDR3 sequence (DNA): TGTGCCAGCTCACCGGGACAGGGAACAGGGGACATTCAGTACTTC.

The genes are TRBV6-2 or TRBV6-3 and TRBJ2-5; no definite D call. Germline CDR1 is MNHEY and CDR2 is SVGEGT. V lost 6 bases and J 6 bases, leaving 5 bases between the germline ends. CDR3 length: 10 amino acids. The CDR3 spells CASSSQTQYF. In DNA, the CDR3 is TGTGCCAGCAGCTCCCAGACCCAGTACTTC.

The chain recombines TRBV6-6 with TRBJ2-5; D uncertain. The germline V gene encodes CDR1 MNHNY and CDR2 SVGAGI (reference sequence). V dropped 2 bases and J dropped 0 bases, with 10 bases sitting between them. This CDR3 is 15 amino acids long. The CDR3 region has the DNA TGTGCCAGCAGTTACGATCCCACAGACCAAGAGACCCAGTACTTC. Its protein product is CASSYDPTDQETQYF.

This chain connects TRBV20-1 to TRBJ2-7, with a tentative D call TRBD2 (6 bases). CDR1 and CDR2 (germline): DFQATT, SNEGSKA (reference sequence). V shed 5 bases and J shed 3 bases, with 14 bases lying between them. CDR3 size: 13 residues. The CDR3 nucleotides read TGCAGTGCTGGAGGGGACCGAGACTACGAGCAGTACTTC. It translates to CSAGGDRDYEQYF.

The gene calls are TRBV20-1 and TRBJ2-1; D might be TRBD2 (5 bases). The germline gives CDR1 DFQATT, CDR2 SNEGSKA (reference sequence). V was pared by 4 bases and J by 9 bases, with 13 bases between. The CDR3 consists of 12 residues. As DNA, the CDR3 is TGCAGTGCTACCCTGGACGGGATTGAGCAGTTCTTC. Amino acid sequence: CSATLDGIEQFF.

This clonotype has more than one count but fewer than ten. One end of the junction fails to match germline, which may point to a read error. The genes are TRBV5-1 and TRBJ2-3, with a weak D call TRBD2 (6 bases). Germline values: CDR1 SGHRS, CDR2 YFSETQ. This CDR3 has 14 residues. CDR3 in DNA: TGTGCCAGCAGTTTTGGGACTGGCACAGATACGCAGTATTTT. Its translation: CASSFGTGTDTQYF. The entire variable domain, with the rest obtained from reference TRBV5-1 and TRBJ2-3, is as follows: KAGVTQTPRYLIKTRGQQVTLSCSPISGHRSVSWYQQTPGQGLQFLFEYFSETQRNKGNFPGRFSGRQFSNSRSEMNVSTLELGDSALYLCASSFGTGTDTQYFGPGTRLTVL.

The V gene is TRBV20-1, the J gene TRBJ1-2; D is unresolved. Germline V CDR1 and CDR2: DFQATT, SNEGSKA (reference sequence). Trimming took off 4 bases at V and 4 bases at J, with 13 bases between the two ends. The CDR3 spans 13 residues. CDR3 loop: CSATKRGLYGYTF. The CDR3 DNA reads as TGCAGTGCTACCAAAAGAGGGCTCTATGGCTACACCTTC.

The chain recombines TRBV4-1 with TRBJ2-1; TRBD2 matches 9 bases. V was clipped by 0 bases and J by 10 bases; unmatched bases: 7. There are 15 residues in the CDR3. The germline V gene has CDR1 MGHRA and CDR2 YSYEKL. CDR3 sequence reads: CASSQEAPLAGEQFF. In DNA form, the CDR3 reads TGCGCCAGCAGCCAAGAAGCCCCTCTAGCGGGGGAGCAGTTCTTC.

As for this clonotype: A read error may account for a junction end that differs from germline. V gene TRBV29-1 combines with J gene TRBJ2-7; possibly TRBD1 for D (5 bases). In germline, CDR1 is SQVTM, CDR2 ANQGSEA. This CDR3 contains 12 residues. This CDR3 reads CSGEGQNYEQYF. DNA of the CDR3: TGCAGCGGTGAAGGACAAAACTACGAGCAGTACTTC.

The V and J genes are TRBV7-2 and TRBJ1-1; D perhaps matches TRBD1 (6 bases). The V and J ends lost 5 bases and 0 bases respectively, with 13 bases between them. This CDR3 region has 15 residues. In germline, CDR1 is SGHTA, CDR2 FQGNSA. This chain's CDR3 is CASSRRGRLNTEAFF. CDR3 nucleotides: TGTGCCAGCAGCCGCAGGGGACGGTTGAACACTGAAGCTTTCTTT. The whole variable domain, remainder taken from reference TRBV7-2 and TRBJ1-1, is GAGVSQSPSNKVTEKGKDVELRCDPISGHTALYWYRQSLGQGLEFLIYFQGNSAPDKSGLPSDRFSAERTGGSVSTLTIQRTQQEDSAVYLCASSRRGRLNTEAFFGQGTRLTVV.

The chain employs TRBV5-6 and TRBJ1-2; unclear D gene. This CDR3 is 17 amino acids long. Germline values: CDR1 SGHDT, CDR2 YYEEEE. V was clipped by 5 bases and J by 4 bases, with 24 bases between them. CDR3 protein: CASRTPANTPSGYGYTF. In DNA, the CDR3 is TGTGCCAGCAGGACCCCGGCCAATACGCCAAGCGGCTATGGCTACACCTTC.

The chain couples TRBV6-6 to TRBJ2-5; 8 nucleotides line up with TRBD2. The end of the DNA aligns better with TRBJ2-7, so the J call may be wrong. The CDR3 is 14 residues long. Germline V gene data show CDR1 as MNHNY and CDR2 as SVGAGI (reference sequence). In DNA form, the CDR3 reads TGTGCCAGCAGTTATCAAGCGGGGGAACCCGAGCAGTACTTC. It encodes CASSYQAGEPEQYF.

The V and J genes are TRBV9 and TRBJ2-7; 7 nucleotides match TRBD2. Trimming removed 1 base from V and 5 bases from J; junction bases left unmatched: 9. The length of the CDR3 is 15 residues. Germline values: CDR1 SGDLS, CDR2 YYNGEE. The DNA for the CDR3 is TGTGCCAGCAGCGTACGGCCGGGGGGTGTGGACGAGCAGTACTTC. Residues: CASSVRPGGVDEQYF.

This clonotype was found a few times. The rearrangement uses TRBV20-1 and TRBJ2-1, with TRBD2 identical over 10 bases. The CDR3 length is 16 residues. Germline V gene sequence: CDR1 DFQATT, CDR2 SNEGSKA (reference sequence). The junction had 13 bases not matched to a gene; V was cut back by 5 bases and J by 6 bases. The CDR3 reads CSAGPPLAGVFNEQFF. The DNA for the CDR3 is TGCAGTGCTGGCCCCCCCCTAGCGGGAGTTTTCAATGAGCAGTTCTTC.

The chain combines TRBV5-1 with TRBJ2-7; perhaps D is TRBD1 or TRBD2 (5 bases each). CDR3 length equals 15 residues. The germline V and J ends were trimmed by 5 bases and 3 bases, with 18 bases remaining between them. Germline V CDR1 and CDR2: SGHRS, YFSETQ. The DNA for the CDR3 is TGCGCCAGCAGTCTCCTGGGGGACGGTGACTACGAGCAGTACTTC. It yields the protein CASSLLGDGDYEQYF.

This sequence joins TRBV7-9 and TRBJ1-2; 9 positions match TRBD1. The germline gives CDR1 SEHNR, CDR2 FQNEAQ (reference sequence). The V segment lost 2 bases and the J segment 4 bases; nucleotides outside the gene matches: 2. CDR3 size: 14 residues. CDR3: CASSLTGGAYGYTF. CDR3 nucleotides: TGTGCCAGCAGCTTAACAGGGGGCGCCTATGGCTACACCTTC. Drawing the rest from reference TRBV7-9 and TRBJ1-2, the complete variable domain is DTGVSQNPRHKITKRGQNVTFRCDPISEHNRLYWYRQTLGQGPEFLTYFQNEAQLEKSRLLSDRFSAERPKGSFSTLEIQRTEQGDSAMYLCASSLTGGAYGYTFGSGTRLTVV.

The chain joins TRBV28 to TRBJ2-5; 7 nucleotides match TRBD2. This CDR3 comprises 13 residues. V dropped 6 bases and J dropped 4; count of bases not matched to a gene: 5. Germline assignment: CDR1 MDHEN and CDR2 SYDVKM. CDR3 in DNA: TGTGCCAGCAGGGGAGGGGCCATAGAGACCCAGTACTTC. It encodes CASRGGAIETQYF.

The V call is TRBV12-3 or TRBV12-4, the J call TRBJ2-7; 8 nucleotides line up with TRBD2. The J call may be faulty, since TRBJ2-5 better matches the DNA end. This CDR3 contains 16 residues. CDR3 DNA sequence: TGTGCCAGCAGCCCCGGGGTGCGGGGGGACGGGGAGACCCAGTACTTC. Translated, it gives CASSPGVRGDGETQYF.

Only a few counts were recorded for this clonotype. The chain couples TRBV7-2 to TRBJ1-5; D is undetermined. With 1 base removed from V and 0 bases from J, the gap between germline ends came to 7 bases. This CDR3 has 15 amino acids. In germline, CDR1 is SGHTA, CDR2 FQGNSA. The CDR3, as DNA: TGTGCCAGCAGCTTAGAGTCTTATAGCAATCAGCCCCAGCATTTT. It codes for CASSLESYSNQPQHF.

In regard to this clonotype: The junction departs from germline at one end; a sequencing error may be responsible. The CDR3 region is CASSLAGIETRYF. CDR3 nucleotides: TGTGCCAGCAGCTTGGCAGGGATCGAGACCCGGTACTTC. The rearrangement joins TRBV5-6 to TRBJ2-5; possibly TRBD1 for D (5 bases). The CDR3 loop spans 13 amino acids. Germline lookup yields CDR1 SGHDT and CDR2 YYEEEE.

This clonotype appeared once. V usage is TRBV12-3 or TRBV12-4 and J usage is TRBJ2-5; D is undetermined. The CDR3 sequence is 14 residues long. V was clipped by 6 bases and J by 3 bases, with 14 bases between them. CDR3 sequence reads: CASRRHALKETQYF. CDR3 in DNA: TGTGCCAGCAGGCGACACGCCCTAAAAGAGACCCAGTACTTC.

V usage is TRBV7-9 and J usage is TRBJ2-1, with D uncertain. The end of the DNA is better explained by TRBJ2-7, so the J call may be wrong. CDR3 length: 15 residues. Germline V CDR1 and CDR2: SEHNR, FQNEAQ (reference sequence). The CDR3 region has the DNA TGTGCCAGCAGCCCGAGAAGTTTGGCCTCCTACGAGCAGTACTTC. Translating gives CASSPRSLASYEQYF.